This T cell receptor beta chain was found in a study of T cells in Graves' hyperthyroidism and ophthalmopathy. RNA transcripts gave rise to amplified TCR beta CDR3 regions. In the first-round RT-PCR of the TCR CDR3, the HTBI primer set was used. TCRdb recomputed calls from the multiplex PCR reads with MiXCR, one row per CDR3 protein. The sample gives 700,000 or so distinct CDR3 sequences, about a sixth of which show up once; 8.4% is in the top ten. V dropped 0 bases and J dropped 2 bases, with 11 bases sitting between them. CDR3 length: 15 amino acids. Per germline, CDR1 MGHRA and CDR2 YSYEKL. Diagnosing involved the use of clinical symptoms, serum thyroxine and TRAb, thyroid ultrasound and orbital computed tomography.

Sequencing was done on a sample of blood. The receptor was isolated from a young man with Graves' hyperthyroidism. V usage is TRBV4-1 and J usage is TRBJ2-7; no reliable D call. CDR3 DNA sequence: TGCGCCAGCAGCCAAGATTCGCAGGACCCCTACGAGCAGTACTTC. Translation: CASSQDSQDPYEQYF.